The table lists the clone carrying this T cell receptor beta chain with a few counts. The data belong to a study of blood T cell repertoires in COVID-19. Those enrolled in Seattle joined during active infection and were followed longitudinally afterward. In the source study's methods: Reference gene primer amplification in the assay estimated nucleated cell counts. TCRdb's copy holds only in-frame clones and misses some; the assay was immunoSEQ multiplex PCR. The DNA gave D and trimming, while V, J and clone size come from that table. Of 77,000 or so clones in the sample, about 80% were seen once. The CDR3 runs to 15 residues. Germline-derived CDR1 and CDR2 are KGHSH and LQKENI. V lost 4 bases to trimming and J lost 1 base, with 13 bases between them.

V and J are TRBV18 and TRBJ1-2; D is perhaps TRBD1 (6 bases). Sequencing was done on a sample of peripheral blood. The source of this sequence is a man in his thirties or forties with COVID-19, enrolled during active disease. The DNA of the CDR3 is TGTGCCAGCTCACACGGACAGCTCTTTAACTATGGCTACACCTTC. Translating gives CASSHGQLFNYGYTF. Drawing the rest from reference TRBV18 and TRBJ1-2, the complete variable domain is NAGVMQNPRHLVRRRGQEARLRCSPMKGHSHVYWYRQLPEEGLKFMVYLQKENIIDESGMPKERFSAEFPKEGPSILRIQQVVRGDSAAYFCASSHGQLFNYGYTFGSGTRLTVV.